The rows below give T cell receptor beta chains drawn from one sample of a study of T cells in localized non-small cell lung cancer. TCRdb's copy holds only in-frame clones and misses some; the assay was immunoSEQ multiplex PCR. Counted here are around 20,000 clones, over 80% occurring once; the ten biggest clones make up around 2.9%. The sample in question was peripheral blood, obtained before any cancer treatment. The receptors come from a woman aged 40 to 75 with stage I lung adenocarcinoma. Both conserved end residues are part of each CDR3. The order of the fields is CDR3 length, clone size, V gene, J gene, D gene, CDR3 protein, CDR3 DNA. D genes are given only for firm matches. Clone size is stated in some rows and not others, as once, few, many or a class when expanded.

len: 13
abundance: once
v_gene: TRBV11-2
j_gene: TRBJ1-2
d_gene: .
CDR3aa: CASSLDGAAGYTF
CDR3nt: TGTGCCAGCAGCCTAGACGGGGCGGCAGGCTACACCTTC

len: 15
abundance: .
v_gene: TRBV7-2
j_gene: TRBJ1-3
d_gene: .
CDR3aa: CASSPLTASGNTIYF
CDR3nt: TGTGCCAGCAGCCCTCTCACCGCCTCTGGAAACACCATATATTTT

len: 14
abundance: .
v_gene: TRBV27
j_gene: TRBJ2-7
d_gene: .
CDR3aa: CASSLTALSYEQYF
CDR3nt: TGTGCCAGCAGTTTAACAGCCCTCTCCTACGAGCAGTACTTC

len: 17
abundance: .
v_gene: TRBV11-2
j_gene: TRBJ1-1
d_gene: TRBD1
CDR3aa: CASSLPWDREGRTEAFF
CDR3nt: TGTGCCAGCAGCTTACCGTGGGACAGGGAGGGCCGGACTGAAGCTTTCTTT

len: 15
abundance: .
v_gene: TRBV5-1
j_gene: TRBJ2-2
d_gene: TRBD1
CDR3aa: CASSRGQGGTGELFF
CDR3nt: TGCGCCAGCAGCCGGGGACAGGGCGGGACCGGGGAGCTGTTTTTT

len: 13
abundance: .
v_gene: TRBV19
j_gene: TRBJ1-2
d_gene: .
CDR3aa: CASTLDANYGYTF
CDR3nt: TGTGCCAGTACCCTGGATGCTAACTATGGCTACACCTTC

len: 13
abundance: .
v_gene: TRBV6-4
j_gene: TRBJ2-2
d_gene: .
CDR3aa: CASSAEYTGELFF
CDR3nt: TGTGCCAGCAGTGCCGAGTACACCGGGGAGCTGTTTTTT

len: 15
abundance: .
v_gene: TRBV4-1
j_gene: TRBJ2-7
d_gene: .
CDR3aa: CASSQIVQGSYEQYF
CDR3nt: TGCGCCAGCAGCCAGATTGTCCAGGGGTCCTACGAGCAGTACTTC

len: 12
abundance: .
v_gene: TRBV10-3
j_gene: TRBJ1-3
d_gene: .
CDR3aa: CAIGDSGNTIYF
CDR3nt: TGTGCCATCGGTGATTCTGGAAACACCATATATTTT

len: 14
abundance: .
v_gene: TRBV19
j_gene: TRBJ2-3
d_gene: TRBD2
CDR3aa: CASRQRGTTDTQYF
CDR3nt: TGTGCCAGTAGACAGCGGGGGACCACAGATACGCAGTATTTT

len: 11
abundance: .
v_gene: TRBV7-9
j_gene: TRBJ1-2
d_gene: .
CDR3aa: CASSLVGSYTF
CDR3nt: TGTGCCAGCAGCTTAGTGGGGTCCTACACCTTC

len: 15
abundance: .
v_gene: TRBV5-4
j_gene: TRBJ2-5
d_gene: TRBD2
CDR3aa: CASSYPSGREETQYF
CDR3nt: TGTGCCAGCAGCTACCCAAGCGGGAGGGAAGAGACCCAGTACTTC

len: 12
abundance: .
v_gene: TRBV19
j_gene: TRBJ1-1
d_gene: .
CDR3aa: CASRQVNTEAFF
CDR3nt: TGTGCCAGTAGACAGGTTAACACTGAAGCTTTCTTT

len: 12
abundance: .
v_gene: TRBV5-1
j_gene: TRBJ1-1
d_gene: TRBD1
CDR3aa: CASRDNRGEAFF
CDR3nt: TGCGCCAGCAGGGACAACAGGGGAGAAGCTTTCTTT

len: 12
abundance: once
v_gene: TRBV5-8
j_gene: TRBJ2-5
d_gene: .
CDR3aa: CASSPRQETQYF
CDR3nt: TGTGCCAGCAGCCCTCGACAAGAGACCCAGTACTTC

len: 20
abundance: .
v_gene: TRBV4-1
j_gene: TRBJ1-5
d_gene: TRBD1
CDR3aa: CASSQGASGQVSLSNQPQHF
CDR3nt: TGCGCCAGCAGCCAAGGTGCCTCGGGACAGGTTTCCCTAAGCAATCAGCCCCAGCATTTT

len: 14
abundance: .
v_gene: TRBV4-2
j_gene: TRBJ1-1
d_gene: .
CDR3aa: CASSGGTIEQGAFF
CDR3nt: TGTGCCAGCAGCGGCGGGACTATAGAACAGGGAGCTTTCTTT